Listed here are 9 T cell receptor beta chains from one sample, sequenced in a study of response to subunit inactivated influenza vaccine. TCRdb recomputed calls from the RT-PCR reads with MiXCR, one row per CDR3 protein. The sample lists about 240,000 distinct CDR3 sequences, 9% to 15% occurring once. The specimen was non-naive T cells sorted from PBMCs, collected around two weeks before vaccination. These receptors came from a man over 45 who received an inactivated influenza vaccine.

Only a few counts were recorded for this clonotype. The rearrangement uses TRBV2 and TRBJ2-4, with unresolved D. Germline values: CDR1 SNHLY, CDR2 FYNNEI. Trimming pared 1 base from V and 14 bases from J, leaving 12 bases between. The CDR3 totals 12 residues. In DNA, the CDR3 is TGTGCCAGCAGTGAAGATGTGGGCACGAAGTACTTC. Translated, it gives CASSEDVGTKYF.

The rearrangement joins TRBV6-2 or TRBV6-3 to TRBJ2-5; D is unclear. CDR1 and CDR2 (germline): MNHEY, SVGEGT. The CDR3 contains 18 residues. The V and J ends lost 8 bases and 5 bases respectively, with 30 bases between them. The DNA of the CDR3 is TGTGCCAGCGGACCCCGTTACTCTCTTGACGTCAGGCGGGAGACCCAGTACTTC. Its protein product is CASGPRYSLDVRRETQYF.

The V call is TRBV12-3 or TRBV12-4, the J call TRBJ1-1, with 9 bases fitting TRBD1. Trimming removed 3 bases from V and 7 bases from J; junction bases left unmatched: 9. This CDR3 region has 15 residues. CDR3 DNA: TGTGCCAGCAGTTTCAACCGGGACAGGGCCGGTGAAGCTTTCTTT. This codes for CASSFNRDRAGEAFF.

This clonotype was observed many times. V usage is TRBV12-3 or TRBV12-4 and J usage is TRBJ2-2; no definite D call. The CDR3 totals 15 residues. V lost 6 bases to trimming and J lost 4 bases, with 15 bases between them. CDR3 sequence: CASSRAAVGTGELFF. The DNA of the CDR3 is TGTGCCAGCAGCCGGGCCGCAGTAGGCACCGGGGAGCTGTTTTTT.

This clonotype showed up just a few times. The chain couples TRBV20-1 to TRBJ2-4; 8 nucleotides line up with TRBD1. This CDR3 spans 14 amino acids. V was pared by 2 bases and J by 3 bases, with 3 bases of the junction left unmatched. Germline CDR1 reads DFQATT; CDR2 reads SNEGSKA (reference sequence). CDR3 amino acids: CSARPTGGKNIQYF. The CDR3 DNA reads as TGCAGTGCTAGACCCACAGGGGGCAAAAACATTCAGTACTTC.

The sample holds a few counts of this clonotype. The chain employs TRBV4-3 and TRBJ2-1; 8 bases are shared with TRBD2. The CDR3 covers 17 residues. V lost 4 bases and J lost 0; bases outside the gene matches: 8. CDR1 is LGHNA and CDR2 is YSLEER in the germline V gene. This CDR3 is CASSRDYSGVSYNEQFF. The DNA of the CDR3 is TGCGCCAGCAGCCGAGACTATAGCGGGGTCTCCTACAATGAGCAGTTCTTC.

This clonotype was seen at least ten times. V gene TRBV28 combines with J gene TRBJ2-2, with a possible D match to TRBD1 (5 bases). Deletions cut 3 bases from V and 5 bases from J, with 13 bases between. The germline V gene has CDR1 MDHEN and CDR2 SYDVKM. This CDR3 region has 15 residues. CDR3 sequence reads: CASSFLKGLTGELFF. CDR3 DNA: TGTGCCAGCAGTTTTCTAAAGGGGCTTACCGGGGAGCTGTTTTTT.

This clonotype was detected a few times. This chain joins TRBV4-2 and TRBJ1-2; D is unresolved. The CDR3 totals 16 residues. V was clipped by 1 base and J by 3 bases, with 15 bases between them. The germline CDR1 and CDR2 sequences are LGHNA and YNFKEQ. CDR3 loop: CASSQVGRVSDYGYTF. DNA for the CDR3: TGTGCCAGCAGCCAAGTGGGCCGAGTCTCGGACTATGGCTACACCTTC.

The chain joins TRBV15 to TRBJ2-3, with TRBD1 identical over 8 bases. The CDR3 loop spans 16 amino acids. Trimming cost V 5 bases and J 5 bases; bases outside gene matches: 12. Germline CDR1 reads LNHNV; CDR2 reads YYDKDF (reference sequence). As DNA, the CDR3 is TGTGCCACCAGCCTAAACGAGGGACAGGCGAGAGATACGCAGTATTTT. It is translated as CATSLNEGQARDTQYF.